Each of the 11 T cell receptor beta chains below was sequenced from the same sample in a study of radiotherapy plus CTLA-4 blockade in lung cancer. Generated by immunoSEQ multiplex PCR, the TCRdb table keeps only in-frame clones and is missing some. Among tens of thousands of clones listed, around 75% were seen once. The sample in question was peripheral blood, obtained from a patient treated with radiotherapy plus ipilimumab. The source of these receptors is a human donor with non-small cell lung cancer who had a complete response to radiotherapy plus ipilimumab.

The rearrangement joins TRBV4-3 to TRBJ1-2; D is unresolved. V lost 3 bases and J lost 4, with 12 bases in between. The germline CDR1 and CDR2 sequences are LGHNA and YSLEER. The CDR3 extends over 14 amino acids. CDR3 protein: CASSQGDGLYGYTF. The CDR3 nucleotides are TGCGCCAGCAGCCAGGGTGACGGACTCTATGGCTACACCTTC.

The chain combines TRBV30 with TRBJ1-1; 9 bases are a match to TRBD1. This CDR3 is built from 15 residues. The V and J ends lost 3 bases and 2 bases, in that order; junction bases with no gene match: 7. The germline V gene has CDR1 GTSNPN and CDR2 SVGIG (reference sequence). The CDR3 DNA reads as TGTGCCTGGAGCGGCGGGACAGGGTTTAACACTGAAGCTTTCTTT. It encodes CAWSGGTGFNTEAFF.

This chain links TRBV6-5 with TRBJ1-1; 7 bases agree with TRBD1. Trimming took 5 bases from V and 5 from J; bases not matched to a gene: 2. The CDR3 has 12 residues. Germline CDR1 and CDR2: MNHEY and SVGAGI. In DNA form, the CDR3 reads TGTGCCAGCAGTAAGACAGGGACTGAAGCTTTCTTT. It is translated as CASSKTGTEAFF.

Only a few counts were recorded for this clone. The chain is built from TRBV6-5 and TRBJ2-3; TRBD1 might be the D (5 bases). The CDR3 loop spans 11 amino acids. V gave up 9 bases and J gave up 5 bases, with 9 bases separating them. Germline CDR1 and CDR2: MNHEY and SVGAGI. CDR3 loop: CASLRGDTQYF. DNA of the CDR3: TGTGCCAGTCTAAGGGGAGATACGCAGTATTTT.

V and J are TRBV6-6 and TRBJ2-7; 8 positions agree with TRBD1. The germline V gene has CDR1 MNHNY and CDR2 SVGAGI (reference sequence). The CDR3 runs 11 residues. Germline trimming cut 10 bases from V and 4 bases from J; bases unmatched to any gene: 3. The CDR3 loop reads CATGQGYEQYV. For the CDR3, the DNA is TGTGCCACAGGACAGGGTTACGAGCAGTACGTC.

This clone appeared once. The chain has TRBV7-2 and TRBJ2-1; D uncertain. The CDR3 runs 13 residues. Germline lookup yields CDR1 SGHTA and CDR2 FQGNSA. V was cut by 0 bases and J by 10 bases, with 10 bases left in between. For the CDR3, the DNA is TGTGCCAGCAGCTTAGCTTTCCGAGTGGAGCAGTTCTTC. It is translated as CASSLAFRVEQFF. Looking up the rest from reference TRBV7-2 and TRBJ2-1 gives the full variable domain: GAGVSQSPSNKVTEKGKDVELRCDPISGHTALYWYRQSLGQGLEFLIYFQGNSAPDKSGLPSDRFSAERTGGSVSTLTIQRTQQEDSAVYLCASSLAFRVEQFFGPGTRLTVL.

V is TRBV16 and J is TRBJ1-5, with unresolved D. The CDR3 sequence is 13 residues long. The germline CDR1 and CDR2 sequences are KGHSY and FQNENV. Trimming removed 2 bases at V and 4 bases at J, with 6 bases between. In DNA, the CDR3 is TGTGCCAGCAGCCAACGTTCGAATCAGCCCCAGCATTTT. This encodes CASSQRSNQPQHF.

The chain recombines TRBV27 with TRBJ1-5; D is undetermined. V was trimmed by 5 bases and J by 2 bases, leaving 16 bases between them. This CDR3 comprises 16 residues. Per the germline V gene, CDR1 is MNHEY and CDR2 is SMNVEV (reference sequence). CDR3 DNA: TGTGCCAGCAGTCTCAGCGGCCTCGGGGGCAATCAGCCCCAGCATTTT. Translation: CASSLSGLGGNQPQHF.

J is TRBJ1-1 and V is TRBV5-4; the D is unclear. CDR1 is SGHNT and CDR2 is YYREEE in the germline V gene (reference sequence). V lost 0 bases, J lost 4 bases, and 4 bases lay in between. This CDR3 has 12 residues. The DNA for the CDR3 is TGTGCCAGCAGCTTGGACAGCACTGAAGCTTTCTTT. As protein: CASSLDSTEAFF.

The chain combines TRBV7-2 with TRBJ2-5; D might be TRBD2 (6 bases). Germline-derived CDR1 and CDR2 are SGHTA and FQGNSA. V was shortened by 1 base and J by 5 bases, with 20 bases between the two germline ends. The CDR3 extends over 17 amino acids. In DNA form, the CDR3 reads TGTGCCAGCAGCTTAGGAGGAGGGGCTCGAGCTCGGGAGACCCAGTACTTC. Translation: CASSLGGGARARETQYF.

The V call is TRBV12-5, the J call TRBJ2-7, with 7 bases that match TRBD1. Germline V gene lookup returns CDR1 LGHNT and CDR2 FRNRAP. CDR3 length equals 13 residues. Trimming removed 7 bases from V and 5 bases from J; junction bases left unmatched: 8. The CDR3 DNA sequence: TGTGCTAGTGTCGAACAGGGGATACACGAGCAGTACTTC. It yields the protein CASVEQGIHEQYF. Full variable domain (missing parts from reference TRBV12-5 and TRBJ2-7): DARVTQTPRHKVTEMGQEVTMRCQPILGHNTVFWYRQTMMQGLELLAYFRNRAPLDDSGMPKDRFSAEMPDATLATLKIQPSEPRDSAVYFCASVEQGIHEQYFGPGTRLTVT.